The T cell receptor beta chain under discussion was sequenced for a study of beta chain features in type 1 diabetes. The CDR3 runs to 15 residues. V gave up 4 bases and J gave up 4 bases, with 16 bases separating them. The germline CDR1 and CDR2 sequences are MGHRA and YSYEKL. Every bit of the isolated RNA underwent reverse transcription, so sequencing read expressed TCRB transcripts. TCRdb's table, derived via immunoSEQ multiplex PCR, lists solely in-frame clones and lacks some. The profile shows approximately 380,000 clones, about 15% of them singletons. This clone was observed a handful of times. Specimen: naive CD4+ T cells from blood. V is TRBV4-1 and J is TRBJ2-5, with D perhaps matching TRBD1 (6 bases). The clonotype was recovered from a woman aged 18-29 years in good health. This CDR3 is CASSLRQGMGETQYF. The CDR3 coding sequence is TGCGCCAGCAGCCTCCGCCAGGGGATGGGAGAGACCCAGTACTTC.